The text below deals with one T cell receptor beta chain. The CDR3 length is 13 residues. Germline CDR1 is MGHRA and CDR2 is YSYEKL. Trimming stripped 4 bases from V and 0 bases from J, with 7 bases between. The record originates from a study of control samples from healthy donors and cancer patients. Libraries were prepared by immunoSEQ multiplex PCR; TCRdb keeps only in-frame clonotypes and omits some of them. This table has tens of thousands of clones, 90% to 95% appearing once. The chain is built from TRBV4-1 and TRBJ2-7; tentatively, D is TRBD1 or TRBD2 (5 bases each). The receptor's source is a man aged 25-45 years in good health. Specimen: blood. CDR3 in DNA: TGCGCCAGCAGCCGGGGGACCTCCTACGAGCAGTACTTC. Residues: CASSRGTSYEQYF.